This TCR beta chain comes out of a study of spatial heterogeneity in lung cancer. Study information: Alpha-chain sequences were detected in numbers that were consistently lower than beta-chain sequences. Counts of TCR transcripts in tumor regions correlated strongly with a matched bulk RNA-seq T cell module score.

Time point in this sample: sample taken at primary tumor resection. Whole RNA from tumor, nontumor lung or frozen PBMC was sequenced unsorted. Study-level results: One measure, the expanded intratumoral alpha and beta TCR count, tracked tumor mutation counts.

This clonotype is judged medium-sized. What it binds is not known. TCRdb fed the 5' RACE reads into MiXCR, producing one record per CDR3 protein. The sample consists of fewer than 7,500 distinct CDR3 sequences, 26% of them appearing once. The V gene end was trimmed by 6 bases and the J gene end by 5 bases; junction bases not matched to a gene: 9. Germline values: CDR1 SQVTM, CDR2 ANQGSEA. This CDR3 contains 13 residues. This clonotype originated in a male donor with early-stage non-small cell lung cancer. Here the sequenced sample was lung tumor tissue, taken at surgery. The chain carries TRBV29-1 and TRBJ1-1; 7 bases are shared with TRBD1. The CDR3 here is CSVSPGGGTEAFF. For the CDR3, the DNA is TGCAGCGTCTCACCAGGGGGAGGTACTGAAGCTTTCTTT.